Below are 3 T cell receptor beta chains sequenced from a single sample in a study of cytomegalovirus exposure and HLA in healthy donors. Vbeta (60) and Jbeta (13) primers were used in the PCR. This table comes from immunoSEQ multiplex PCR, and its TCRdb copy is limited to in-frame clones, with some not included. The table lists fewer than 200,000 clones, over 75% of them singletons. Specimen: PBMCs. All receptors come from a woman aged 45-59 years in good health and CMV-seronegative.

The rearrangement uses TRBV19 and TRBJ2-3; no clear D gene. Germline assignment: CDR1 LNHDA and CDR2 SQIVND (reference sequence). The CDR3 contains 11 residues. Deletions cut 3 bases from V and 6 bases from J, with 4 bases between. CDR3 coding DNA: TGTGCCAGTAGTATTCCGGATACGCAGTATTTT. Encoded protein: CASSIPDTQYF.

The chain couples TRBV9 to TRBJ2-3; perhaps TRBD1 as D (6 bases). V was trimmed by 3 bases and J by 2 bases, leaving 16 bases between them. Germline-derived CDR1 and CDR2 are SGDLS and YYNGEE. The CDR3 has 16 residues. CDR3 DNA: TGTGCCAGCAGCGCCCAACAGGGTCTGACCACAGATACGCAGTATTTT. Protein product: CASSAQQGLTTDTQYF. The full variable domain, completed using reference TRBV9 and TRBJ2-3, is DSGVTQTPKHLITATGQRVTLRCSPRSGDLSVYWYQQSLDQGLQFLIQYYNGEERAKGNILERFSAQQFPDLHSELNLSSLELGDSALYFCASSAQQGLTTDTQYFGPGTRLTVL.

The J gene is TRBJ2-5, the V gene TRBV11-2; 9 nucleotides align to TRBD2. V was pared by 1 base and J by 5 bases, with 8 bases of the junction left unmatched. This CDR3 has 16 amino acids. Germline V gene lookup returns CDR1 SGHAT and CDR2 FQNNGV. CDR3 nucleotides: TGTGCCAGCAGCTTAGGGACTAGCGAATATTGGGAGACCCAGTACTTC. This sequence encodes CASSLGTSEYWETQYF.